One sample yielded the 21 T cell receptor beta chains listed below, sequenced in a study of memory CD4+ T cells and cytomegalovirus serostatus (dated by TCRdb to between 2018 and 2021). Library construction relied on the immunoSEQ multiplex PCR assay. TCRdb mirrors the immuneACCESS table, restricted to in-frame sequences. Some clones are absent from its copies; in checked studies, under half trace to an unresolved V gene, and the reason for the others is unknown. The sample profile shows approximately 46,000 clones; about four fifths of them were found once. The ten largest clonotypes hold 1% to 1.3% of the sample. Single viable CD3+CD4+CD8-CD45RO+ cells were sorted as memory CD4+ T cells on a FACSAria II. The specimen was memory CD4+ T cells from blood. These receptors originate from an adult in good health and CMV-seronegative.

This clone was recorded a few times. The chain recombines TRBV11-3 with TRBJ2-3; TRBD2 aligns across 12 bases. V gave up 5 bases and J gave up 11 bases; unmatched junction bases: 8. Germline V lookup: CDR1 SGHNT, CDR2 YENEEA. The CDR3 runs to 14 residues. The CDR3 is CASSLRTSGARQYF. CDR3 nucleotides: TGTGCCAGCAGCCTCCGGACTAGCGGGGCCCGGCAGTATTTT.

The gene calls are TRBV5-1 and TRBJ2-6; no clear D. V was shortened by 0 bases and J by 4 bases, with 11 bases between the two germline ends. CDR1 and CDR2 (germline): SGHRS, YFSETQ. The CDR3 contains 16 residues. The CDR3 sequence is CASSLATAPGANVLTF. The DNA for the CDR3 is TGCGCCAGCAGCTTGGCGACTGCCCCGGGGGCCAACGTCCTGACTTTC.

V is TRBV5-1 and J is TRBJ2-3; D is unresolved. Germline V gene data show CDR1 as SGHRS and CDR2 as YFSETQ. The V end was cut by 0 bases, the J end by 6 bases, with 2 bases between. The CDR3 runs 11 residues. DNA for the CDR3: TGCGCCAGCAGCTTGGAGGATACGCAGTATTTT. It specifies CASSLEDTQYF.

V gene TRBV18 combines with J gene TRBJ2-5; D remains unclear. The germline V gene encodes CDR1 KGHSH and CDR2 LQKENI. CDR3 length: 15 amino acids. The ends were cut back, 3 bases at V and 4 bases at J, with 15 bases in the middle. The CDR3 DNA reads TGTGCCAGCTCACCCGCAGGCAAAGTGAGAGAGACCCAGTACTTC. Protein product: CASSPAGKVRETQYF.

This chain joins TRBV18 and TRBJ1-1; weak D call: TRBD1 (5 bases). CDR3 length: 14 residues. Germline lookup yields CDR1 KGHSH and CDR2 LQKENI. The V and J ends lost 2 bases and 1 base respectively, with 8 bases between them. The CDR3 nucleotides read TGTGCCAGCTCACCAAGTGGGGCGAACACTGAAGCTTTCTTT. It is translated as CASSPSGANTEAFF.

V is TRBV4-1 and J is TRBJ2-7; TRBD2 agrees at 8 bases. The CDR3 spans 16 residues. CDR1 and CDR2 (germline): MGHRA, YSYEKL. V lost 4 bases and J lost 7; bases outside the gene matches: 15. The CDR3 nucleotides are TGCGCCAGCAGCCTTCTAGCGGGTACCACCACGGGGGAGCAGTACTTC. It is translated as CASSLLAGTTTGEQYF.

This clone was found once. V is TRBV15 and J is TRBJ2-7; 7 bases fit TRBD2. The CDR3 has 14 residues. Trimming cost V 0 bases and J 2 bases; bases outside gene matches: 1. CDR1 and CDR2 (germline): LNHNV, YYDKDF (reference sequence). The CDR3 here is CATSREGGTYEQYF. CDR3 DNA sequence: TGTGCCACCAGCAGAGAGGGGGGGACCTACGAGCAGTACTTC.

This clone was detected once. The chain joins TRBV7-9 to TRBJ2-3, with D uncertain. V dropped 5 bases and J dropped 3 bases, with 15 bases sitting between them. This CDR3 region has 15 residues. CDR1 is SEHNR, CDR2 FQNEAQ, per germline (reference sequence). CDR3 amino acids: CASSTSFGGTDTQYF. In DNA form, the CDR3 reads TGTGCCAGCAGCACCAGCTTCGGCGGTACAGATACGCAGTATTTT.

The chain uses TRBV11-1 and TRBJ1-1, with no clear D. This CDR3 has 13 amino acids. V lost 3 bases and J lost 1, with 6 bases in between. CDR1 is SGHAT, CDR2 FQDESV, per germline (reference sequence). CDR3 residues: CASSFAGNTEAFF. The CDR3 coding sequence is TGTGCCAGCAGCTTCGCGGGGAACACTGAAGCTTTCTTT.

The chain has TRBV6-6 and TRBJ2-7, with 8 bases that match TRBD2. Per the germline V gene, CDR1 is MNHNY and CDR2 is SVGAGI (reference sequence). CDR3 length equals 15 residues. The V segment lost 0 bases and the J segment 2 bases; nucleotides outside the gene matches: 3. The CDR3 DNA follows: TGTGCCAGCAGTTACTCTGATAGCGGGACCTACGAGCAGTACTTC. As protein: CASSYSDSGTYEQYF.

The CDR3 spells CASSSGSTTIGEKLFF. Written as DNA, the CDR3 is TGTGCCAGCAGCTCAGGGTCAACTACTATTGGGGAAAAACTGTTTTTT. The chain employs TRBV5-5 and TRBJ1-4, with D possibly matching TRBD1 (5 bases). CDR3 length: 16 residues. CDR1 and CDR2 (germline): SGHKS, YYEKEE (reference sequence). Trimming shortened V by 3 bases and J by 8 bases, and 20 bases separated the two germline ends.

The chain carries TRBV30 and TRBJ2-3, with 9 bases fitting TRBD2. Germline V gene data show CDR1 as GTSNPN and CDR2 as SVGIG (reference sequence). The ends lost 8 bases at V and 5 bases at J; junction bases unmatched: 14. CDR3 length: 15 amino acids. This CDR3 reads CAAPGASGKGDTQYF. CDR3 DNA sequence: TGTGCCGCCCCGGGGGCTAGCGGGAAGGGAGATACGCAGTATTTT.

This clone occurred once. The chain links TRBV19 to TRBJ1-2; TRBD1 might be the D (6 bases). This CDR3 has 11 residues. Trimming cost V 8 bases and J 5 bases, with 9 bases left between them. CDR1 LNHDA and CDR2 SQIVND come from the germline V gene (reference sequence). The CDR3, as DNA: TGTGCCAGTCTGGACAGTTATGGCTACACCTTC. Amino acid sequence: CASLDSYGYTF.

This sequence joins TRBV7-9 and TRBJ2-7, with D perhaps matching TRBD2 (5 bases). Trimming took off 2 bases at V and 6 bases at J, with 8 bases between the two ends. The germline V gene has CDR1 SEHNR and CDR2 FQNEAQ (reference sequence). The CDR3 is made up of 12 amino acids. CDR3 region: CASSLSEGEQYF. The CDR3 nucleotides are TGTGCCAGCAGCTTATCTGAGGGCGAGCAGTACTTC.

The chain has TRBV7-9 and TRBJ1-3; D call uncertain. Deletions cut 10 bases from V and 4 bases from J, with 17 bases between. The V gene's germline CDR1 is SEHNR and CDR2 FQNEAQ (reference sequence). This CDR3 is built from 14 residues. This chain's CDR3 is CAIKARVSGNTIYF. CDR3 sequence (DNA): TGTGCCATCAAAGCGAGGGTTTCAGGAAACACCATATATTTT.

V and J are TRBV19 and TRBJ1-1, with D perhaps matching TRBD1 (5 bases). Germline-derived CDR1 and CDR2 are LNHDA and SQIVND (reference sequence). This CDR3 contains 16 residues. V dropped 6 bases and J dropped 2 bases, with 19 bases sitting between them. CDR3 nucleotide sequence: TGTGCCAGTAGCCGGGGCGGGGGGTCAATTAACACTGAAGCTTTCTTT. Translation: CASSRGGGSINTEAFF.

The chain links TRBV6-1 to TRBJ1-1, with D possibly TRBD1 on 6 matching bases. There are 14 residues in the CDR3. V was pared by 8 bases and J by 4 bases, with 17 bases between. Germline V gene lookup returns CDR1 MNHNS and CDR2 SASEGT. DNA for the CDR3: TGTGCCAGCGACGGGACAACTATGGGCACTGAAGCTTTCTTT. Translated: CASDGTTMGTEAFF.

Here the CDR3 reads CSVGTAREAFF. DNA for the CDR3: TGCAGTGTGGGGACGGCTAGAGAAGCTTTCTTT. This sequence joins TRBV20-1 and TRBJ1-1; perhaps TRBD1 as D (5 bases). Germline CDR1 and CDR2: DFQATT and SNEGSKA (reference sequence). CDR3 length: 11 amino acids. The V gene lost 7 bases and the J gene lost 8 bases, with 14 bases spanning the gap.

V and J are TRBV27 and TRBJ1-4, with a tentative D call TRBD1 (5 bases). The CDR3 totals 17 residues. V shed 1 base and J shed 0 bases, with 12 bases lying between them. Germline-derived CDR1 and CDR2 are MNHEY and SMNVEV (reference sequence). Here the CDR3 DNA reads TGTGCCAGCAGTTTATATGGGACGTCGTCAACTAATGAAAAACTGTTTTTT. This gives the protein CASSLYGTSSTNEKLFF.

The chain carries TRBV7-2 and TRBJ2-1; 8 bases line up with TRBD2. The CDR3 runs to 16 residues. Per the germline V gene, CDR1 is SGHTA and CDR2 is FQGNSA. J lost 6 bases, V lost 0 bases, and 7 bases had no gene match. The DNA of the CDR3 is TGTGCCAGCAGCTTAGCGCCGGCTAGCGGGCGCAATGAGCAGTTCTTC. Translation gives CASSLAPASGRNEQFF.

V is TRBV5-6 and J is TRBJ2-3, with 9 bases fitting TRBD2. The J segment lost 0 bases and the V segment lost 3 bases, leaving 2 bases of the junction unmatched. Germline CDR1 and CDR2: SGHDT and YYEEEE. The CDR3 spans 15 residues. Here the CDR3 DNA reads TGTGCCAGCAGCTGGACTAGCGCAAGCACAGATACGCAGTATTTT. Its protein product is CASSWTSASTDTQYF.